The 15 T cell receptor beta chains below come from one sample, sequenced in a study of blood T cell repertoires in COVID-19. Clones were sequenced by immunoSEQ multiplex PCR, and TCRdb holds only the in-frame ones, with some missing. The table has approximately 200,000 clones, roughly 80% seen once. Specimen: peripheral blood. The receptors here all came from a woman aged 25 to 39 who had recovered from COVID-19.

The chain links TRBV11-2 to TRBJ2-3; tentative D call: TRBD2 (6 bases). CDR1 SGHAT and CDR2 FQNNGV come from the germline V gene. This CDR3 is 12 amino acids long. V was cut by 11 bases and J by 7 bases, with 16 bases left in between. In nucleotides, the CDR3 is TGTGCCGGGCGGCAGGGCGGGAATACGCAGTATTTT. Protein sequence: CAGRQGGNTQYF.

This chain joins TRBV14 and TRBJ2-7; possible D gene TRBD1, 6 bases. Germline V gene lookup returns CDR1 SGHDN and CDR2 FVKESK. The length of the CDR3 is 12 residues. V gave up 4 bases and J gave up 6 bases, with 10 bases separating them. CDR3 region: CASSPSGAEQYF. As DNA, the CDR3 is TGTGCCAGCAGCCCTTCAGGGGCCGAGCAGTACTTC.

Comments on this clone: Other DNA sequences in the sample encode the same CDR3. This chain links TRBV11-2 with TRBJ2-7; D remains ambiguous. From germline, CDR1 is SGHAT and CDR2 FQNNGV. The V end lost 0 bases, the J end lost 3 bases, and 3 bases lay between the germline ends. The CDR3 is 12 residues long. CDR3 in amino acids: CASSLDSYEQYF. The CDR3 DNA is TGTGCCAGCAGCTTAGACAGCTACGAGCAGTACTTC.

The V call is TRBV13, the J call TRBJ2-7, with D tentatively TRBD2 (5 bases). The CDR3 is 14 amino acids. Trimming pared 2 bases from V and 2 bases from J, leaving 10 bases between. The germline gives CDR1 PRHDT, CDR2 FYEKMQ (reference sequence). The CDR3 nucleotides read TGTGCCAGCAGCTTAACGGGGATAACCTACGAGCAGTACTTC. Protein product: CASSLTGITYEQYF.

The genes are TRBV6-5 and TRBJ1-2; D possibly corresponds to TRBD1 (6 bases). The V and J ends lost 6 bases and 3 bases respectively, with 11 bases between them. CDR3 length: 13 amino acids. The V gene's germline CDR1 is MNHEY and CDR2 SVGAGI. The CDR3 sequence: CASSRRQDYGYTF. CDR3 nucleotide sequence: TGTGCCAGCAGCCGCCGACAGGACTATGGCTACACCTTC.

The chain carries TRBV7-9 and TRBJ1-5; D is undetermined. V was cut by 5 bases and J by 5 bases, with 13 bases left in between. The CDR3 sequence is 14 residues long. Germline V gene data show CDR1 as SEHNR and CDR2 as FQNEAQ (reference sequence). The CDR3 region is CASSPHSGDQPQHF. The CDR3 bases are TGTGCCAGCAGCCCTCATTCCGGGGATCAGCCCCAGCATTTT. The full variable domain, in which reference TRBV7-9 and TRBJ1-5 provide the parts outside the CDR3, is DTGVSQNPRHKITKRGQNVTFRCDPISEHNRLYWYRQTLGQGPEFLTYFQNEAQLEKSRLLSDRFSAERPKGSFSTLEIQRTEQGDSAMYLCASSPHSGDQPQHFGDGTRLSIL.

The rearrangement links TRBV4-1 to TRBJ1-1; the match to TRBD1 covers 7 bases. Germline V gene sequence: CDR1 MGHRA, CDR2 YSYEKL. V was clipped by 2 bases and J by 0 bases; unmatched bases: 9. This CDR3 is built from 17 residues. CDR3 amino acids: CASSQKGGSRLNTEAFF. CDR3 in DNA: TGCGCCAGCAGCCAAAAAGGGGGCTCGAGGCTGAACACTGAAGCTTTCTTT.

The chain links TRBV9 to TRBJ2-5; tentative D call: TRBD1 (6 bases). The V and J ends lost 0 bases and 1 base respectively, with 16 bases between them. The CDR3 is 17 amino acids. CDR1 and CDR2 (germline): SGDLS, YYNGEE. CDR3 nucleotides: TGTGCCAGCAGCGTAGAGATCCCGGGACACGGCCAAGAGACCCAGTACTTC. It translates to CASSVEIPGHGQETQYF.

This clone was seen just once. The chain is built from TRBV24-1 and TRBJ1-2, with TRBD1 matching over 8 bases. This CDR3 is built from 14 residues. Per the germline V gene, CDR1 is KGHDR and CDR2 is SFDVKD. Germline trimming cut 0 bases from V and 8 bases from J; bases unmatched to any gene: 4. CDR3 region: CATSDLGQGAGYTF. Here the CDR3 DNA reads TGTGCCACCAGTGATTTGGGACAGGGTGCCGGCTACACCTTC.

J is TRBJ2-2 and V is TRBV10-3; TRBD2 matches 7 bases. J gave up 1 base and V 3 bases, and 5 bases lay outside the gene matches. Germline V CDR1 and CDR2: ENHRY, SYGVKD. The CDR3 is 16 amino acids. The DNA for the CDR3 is TGTGCCATCAGTGAATCGTGGGGGGGGAACACCGGGGAGCTGTTTTTT. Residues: CAISESWGGNTGELFF.

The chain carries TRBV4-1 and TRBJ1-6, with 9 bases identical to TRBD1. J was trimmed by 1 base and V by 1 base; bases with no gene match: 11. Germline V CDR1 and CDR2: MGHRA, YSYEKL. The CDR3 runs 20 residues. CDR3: CASSQVPGQGEVSYNSPLHF. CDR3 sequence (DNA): TGCGCCAGCAGCCAAGTACCGGGACAGGGAGAGGTTTCCTATAATTCACCCCTCCACTTT.

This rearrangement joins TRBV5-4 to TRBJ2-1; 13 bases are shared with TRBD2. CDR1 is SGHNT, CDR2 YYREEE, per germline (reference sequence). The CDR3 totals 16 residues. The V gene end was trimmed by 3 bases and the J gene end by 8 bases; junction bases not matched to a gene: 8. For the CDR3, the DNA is TGTGCCAGCAGCTGGGGTGGGGGACTAGCGGGATATGAGCAGTTCTTC. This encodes CASSWGGGLAGYEQFF.

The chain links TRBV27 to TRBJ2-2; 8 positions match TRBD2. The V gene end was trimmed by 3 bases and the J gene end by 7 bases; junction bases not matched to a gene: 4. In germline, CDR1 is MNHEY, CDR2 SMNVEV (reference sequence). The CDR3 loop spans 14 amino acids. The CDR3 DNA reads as TGTGCCAGCAGTTTGCGGGGGGCGGGCGGGGAGCTGTTTTTT. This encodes CASSLRGAGGELFF.

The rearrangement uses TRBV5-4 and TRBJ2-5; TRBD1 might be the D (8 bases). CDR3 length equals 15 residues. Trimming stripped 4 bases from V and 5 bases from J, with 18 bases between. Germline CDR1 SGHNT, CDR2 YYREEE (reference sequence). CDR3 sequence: CASSGGGQGGETQYF. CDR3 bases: TGTGCCAGCAGCGGGGGAGGACAGGGAGGGGAGACCCAGTACTTC.

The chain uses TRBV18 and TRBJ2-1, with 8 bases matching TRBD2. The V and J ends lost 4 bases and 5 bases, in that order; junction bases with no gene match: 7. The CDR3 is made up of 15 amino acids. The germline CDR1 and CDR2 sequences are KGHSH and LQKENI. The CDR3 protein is CASSLTSGGNNEQFF. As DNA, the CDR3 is TGTGCCAGCTCACTCACTAGCGGAGGGAACAATGAGCAGTTCTTC. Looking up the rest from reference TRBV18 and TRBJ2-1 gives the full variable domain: NAGVMQNPRHLVRRRGQEARLRCSPMKGHSHVYWYRQLPEEGLKFMVYLQKENIIDESGMPKERFSAEFPKEGPSILRIQQVVRGDSAAYFCASSLTSGGNNEQFFGPGTRLTVL.